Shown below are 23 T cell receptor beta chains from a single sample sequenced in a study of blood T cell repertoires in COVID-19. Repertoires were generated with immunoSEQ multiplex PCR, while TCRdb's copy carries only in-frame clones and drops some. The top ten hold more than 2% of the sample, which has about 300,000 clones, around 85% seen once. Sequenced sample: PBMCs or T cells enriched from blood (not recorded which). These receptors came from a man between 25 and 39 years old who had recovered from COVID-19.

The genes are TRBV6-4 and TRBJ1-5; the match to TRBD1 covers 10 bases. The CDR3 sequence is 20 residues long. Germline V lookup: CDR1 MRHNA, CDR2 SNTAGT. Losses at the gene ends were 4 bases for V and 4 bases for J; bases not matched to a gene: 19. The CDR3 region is CASSGMVGQGEWSRNQPQHF. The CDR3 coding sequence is TGTGCCAGCAGTGGTATGGTCGGACAGGGGGAGTGGAGCCGAAATCAGCCCCAGCATTTT.

Written as DNA, the CDR3 is TGTGCCAGCTCACGGGACAATTCTATGAACGAGCAGTACTTC. Amino acid sequence: CASSRDNSMNEQYF. The genes are TRBV18 and TRBJ2-7, with a weak D call TRBD1 (6 bases). The CDR3 is made up of 14 amino acids. V lost 4 bases and J 5 bases, leaving 15 bases between the germline ends. Germline values: CDR1 KGHSH, CDR2 LQKENI.

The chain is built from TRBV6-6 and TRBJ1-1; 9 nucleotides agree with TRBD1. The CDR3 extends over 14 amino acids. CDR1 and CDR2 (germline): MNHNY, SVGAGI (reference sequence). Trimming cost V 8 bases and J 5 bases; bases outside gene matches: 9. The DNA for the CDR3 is TGTGCCAGCCTTCCAGGACAGGGGAATACTGAAGCTTTCTTT. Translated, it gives CASLPGQGNTEAFF.

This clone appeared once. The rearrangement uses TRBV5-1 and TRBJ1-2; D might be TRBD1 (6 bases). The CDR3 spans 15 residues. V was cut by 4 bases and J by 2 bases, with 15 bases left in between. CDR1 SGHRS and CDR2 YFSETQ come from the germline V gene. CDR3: CASSRWTTGNYGYTF. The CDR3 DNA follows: TGCGCCAGCAGCCGGTGGACCACAGGGAACTATGGCTACACCTTC.

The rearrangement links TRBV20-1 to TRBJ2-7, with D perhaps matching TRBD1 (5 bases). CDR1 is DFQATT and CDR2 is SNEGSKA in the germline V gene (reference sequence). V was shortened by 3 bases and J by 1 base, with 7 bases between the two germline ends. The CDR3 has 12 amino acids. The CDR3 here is CSASDRSYEQYF. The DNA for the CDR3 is TGCAGTGCTAGTGACAGATCCTACGAGCAGTACTTC.

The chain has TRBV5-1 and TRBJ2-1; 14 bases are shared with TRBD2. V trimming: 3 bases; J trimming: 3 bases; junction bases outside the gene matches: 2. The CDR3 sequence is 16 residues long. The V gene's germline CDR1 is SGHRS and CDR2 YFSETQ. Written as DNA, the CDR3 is TGCGCCAGCAGCTGGGGACTAGCGGGAGACTACAATGAGCAGTTCTTC. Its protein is CASSWGLAGDYNEQFF.

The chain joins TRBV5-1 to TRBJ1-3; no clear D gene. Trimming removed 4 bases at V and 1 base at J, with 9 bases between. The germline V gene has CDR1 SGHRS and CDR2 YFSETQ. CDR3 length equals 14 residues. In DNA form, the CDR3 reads TGCGCCAGCAGCCTAGACGGGTCTGGAAACACCATATATTTT. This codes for CASSLDGSGNTIYF.

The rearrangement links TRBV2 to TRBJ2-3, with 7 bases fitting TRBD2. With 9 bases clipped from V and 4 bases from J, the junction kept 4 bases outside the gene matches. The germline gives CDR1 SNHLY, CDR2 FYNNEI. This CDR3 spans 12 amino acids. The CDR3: CASNGLADTQYF. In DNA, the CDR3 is TGTGCCAGTAACGGACTAGCAGATACGCAGTATTTT.

CDR3 region: CASSSREGTGADGYTF. The CDR3 coding sequence is TGTGCCAGCAGCTCTCGGGAGGGGACAGGGGCCGATGGCTACACCTTC. The gene calls are TRBV5-4 and TRBJ1-2; 10 bases align to TRBD1. Germline V gene sequence: CDR1 SGHNT, CDR2 YYREEE (reference sequence). This CDR3 has 16 amino acids. The junction had 11 bases not matched to a gene; V was cut back by 3 bases and J by 6 bases.

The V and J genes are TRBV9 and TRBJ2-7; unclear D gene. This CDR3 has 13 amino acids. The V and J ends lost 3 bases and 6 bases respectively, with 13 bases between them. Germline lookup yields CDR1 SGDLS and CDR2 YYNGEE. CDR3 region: CASSGYVEAEQYF. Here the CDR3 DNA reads TGTGCCAGCAGCGGATACGTCGAGGCCGAGCAGTACTTC.

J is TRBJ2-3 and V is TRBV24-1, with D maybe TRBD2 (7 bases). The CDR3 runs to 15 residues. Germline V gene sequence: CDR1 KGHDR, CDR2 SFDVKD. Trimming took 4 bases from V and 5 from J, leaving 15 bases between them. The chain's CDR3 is CATSDTRGAQDTQYF. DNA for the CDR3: TGTGCCACCAGTGACACCCGGGGGGCCCAAGATACGCAGTATTTT.

The CDR3 nucleotides are TGCGCCAGCAGCTTGGACAGGTACAATGAGCAGTTCTTC. The encoded protein is CASSLDRYNEQFF. The chain combines TRBV5-1 with TRBJ2-1, with D possibly matching TRBD1 (5 bases). V shed 0 bases and J shed 4 bases, with 5 bases lying between them. Germline V gives CDR1 SGHRS, CDR2 YFSETQ. This CDR3 is built from 13 residues.

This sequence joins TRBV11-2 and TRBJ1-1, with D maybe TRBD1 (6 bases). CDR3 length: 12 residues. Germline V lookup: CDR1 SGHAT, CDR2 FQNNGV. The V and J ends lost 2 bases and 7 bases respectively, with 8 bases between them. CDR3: CASSLSGVEAFF. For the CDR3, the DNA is TGTGCCAGCAGCTTATCAGGGGTTGAAGCTTTCTTT.

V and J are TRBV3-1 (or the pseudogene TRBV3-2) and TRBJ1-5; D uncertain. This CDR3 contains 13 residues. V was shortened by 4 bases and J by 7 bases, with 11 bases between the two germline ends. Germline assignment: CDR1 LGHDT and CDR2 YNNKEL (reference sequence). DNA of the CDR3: TGTGCCAGCAGCCCGTCGCGTGCGCAGCCCCAGCATTTT. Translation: CASSPSRAQPQHF.

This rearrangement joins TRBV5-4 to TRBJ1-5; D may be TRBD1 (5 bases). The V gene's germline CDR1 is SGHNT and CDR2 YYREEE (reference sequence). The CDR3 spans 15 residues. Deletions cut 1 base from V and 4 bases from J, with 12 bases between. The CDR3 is CASSLYGASNQPQHF. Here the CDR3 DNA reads TGTGCCAGCAGCTTGTATGGGGCGTCGAATCAGCCCCAGCATTTT.

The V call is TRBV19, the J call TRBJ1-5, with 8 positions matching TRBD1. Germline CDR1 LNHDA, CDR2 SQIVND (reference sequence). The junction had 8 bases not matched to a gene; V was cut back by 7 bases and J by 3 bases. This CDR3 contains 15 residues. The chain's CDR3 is CASTYRGGFNQPQHF. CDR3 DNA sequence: TGTGCCAGTACTTACAGGGGGGGATTCAATCAGCCCCAGCATTTT.

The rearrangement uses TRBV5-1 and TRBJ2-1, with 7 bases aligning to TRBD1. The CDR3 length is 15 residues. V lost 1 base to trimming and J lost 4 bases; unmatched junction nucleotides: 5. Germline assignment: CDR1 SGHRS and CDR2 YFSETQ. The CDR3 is CASSLQQGIYNEQFF. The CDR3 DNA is TGCGCCAGCAGCTTGCAACAGGGGATATACAATGAGCAGTTCTTC.

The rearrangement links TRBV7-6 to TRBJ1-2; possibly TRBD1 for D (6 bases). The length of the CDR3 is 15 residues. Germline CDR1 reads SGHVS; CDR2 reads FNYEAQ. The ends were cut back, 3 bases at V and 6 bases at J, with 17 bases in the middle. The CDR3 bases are TGTGCCAGCAGCTTGCAATACAGGGTTTTACATGGCTACACCTTC. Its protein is CASSLQYRVLHGYTF.

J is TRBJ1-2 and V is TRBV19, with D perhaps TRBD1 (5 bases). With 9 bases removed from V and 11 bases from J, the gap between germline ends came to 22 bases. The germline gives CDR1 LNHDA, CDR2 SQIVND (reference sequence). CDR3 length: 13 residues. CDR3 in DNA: TGTGCCAGCCAGGCGCAGCCGGCGGGACGGTACACCTTC. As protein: CASQAQPAGRYTF. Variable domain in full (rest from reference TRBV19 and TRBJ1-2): DGGITQSPKYLFRKEGQNVTLSCEQNLNHDAMYWYRQDPGQGLRLIYYSQIVNDFQKGDIAEGYSVSREKKESFPLTVTSAQKNPTAFYLCASQAQPAGRYTFGSGTRLTVV.

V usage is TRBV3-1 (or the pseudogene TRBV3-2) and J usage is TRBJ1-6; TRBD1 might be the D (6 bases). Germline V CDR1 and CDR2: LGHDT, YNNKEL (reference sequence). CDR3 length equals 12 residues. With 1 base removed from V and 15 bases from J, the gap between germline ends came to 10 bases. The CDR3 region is CASSQVEGHLHF. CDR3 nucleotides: TGTGCCAGCAGCCAAGTTGAGGGACACCTCCACTTT.

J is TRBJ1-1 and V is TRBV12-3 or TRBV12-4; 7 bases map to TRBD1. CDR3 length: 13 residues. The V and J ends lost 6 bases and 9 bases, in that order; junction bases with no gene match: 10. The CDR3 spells CASRPIKQGQAFF. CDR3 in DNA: TGTGCCAGCAGGCCCATTAAACAGGGGCAAGCTTTCTTT.

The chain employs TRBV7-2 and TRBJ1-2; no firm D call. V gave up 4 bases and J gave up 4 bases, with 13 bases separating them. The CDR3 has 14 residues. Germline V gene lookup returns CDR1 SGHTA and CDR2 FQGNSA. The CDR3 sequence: CASSSYSEAYGYTF. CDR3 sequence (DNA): TGTGCCAGCAGCTCTTACTCAGAGGCCTATGGCTACACCTTC.

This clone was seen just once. The CDR3 spells CASSPGQGVMNEQFF. Here the CDR3 DNA reads TGTGCCAGCAGTCCGGGACAGGGGGTAATGAATGAGCAGTTCTTC. V gene TRBV2 combines with J gene TRBJ2-1; 11 positions match TRBD1. The CDR3 is 15 amino acids. The ends lost 5 bases at V and 7 bases at J; junction bases unmatched: 7. CDR1 is SNHLY and CDR2 is FYNNEI in the germline V gene.